Each of the 5 T cell receptor beta chains below was sequenced from the same sample in a study of cytomegalovirus exposure and HLA in healthy donors. TCRdb keeps only in-frame clones here, not all; method: immunoSEQ multiplex PCR. The sample lists approximately 230,000 clones; roughly 87% were seen once. Sequenced input: PBMCs. The receptors shown here come from a man aged 18-30 years in good health and CMV-seropositive.

This clone was detected only a few times. This CDR3 reads CASSGSSGNTIYF. In DNA form, the CDR3 reads TGTGCCAGCAGCGGATCCTCTGGAAACACCATATATTTT. The genes are TRBV14 and TRBJ1-3; no clear D. The germline V gene has CDR1 SGHDN and CDR2 FVKESK. The V end was cut by 5 bases, the J end by 0 bases, with 5 bases between. CDR3 length equals 13 residues.

The V and J genes are TRBV5-5 and TRBJ2-3, with a possible D match to TRBD2 (6 bases). V was trimmed by 0 bases and J by 0 bases, leaving 11 bases between them. Germline V gives CDR1 SGHKS, CDR2 YYEKEE (reference sequence). The length of the CDR3 is 16 residues. CDR3 protein: CASSLVSGASTDTQYF. CDR3 nucleotide sequence: TGTGCCAGCAGCTTGGTTAGCGGAGCTAGCACAGATACGCAGTATTTT.

J is TRBJ2-5 and V is TRBV6-1; 7 bases line up with TRBD2. This CDR3 has 15 residues. With V trimmed by 0 bases and J by 6 bases, 7 bases remained unmatched. The germline V gene encodes CDR1 MNHNS and CDR2 SASEGT. The CDR3 loop reads CASSEAAGKEKTQYF. CDR3 bases: TGTGCCAGCAGTGAAGCAGCGGGGAAAGAAAAGACCCAGTACTTC.

The CDR3 DNA is TGTGCCAGCAGTCCCATGGCCTCCTACAATGAGCAGTTCTTC. It specifies CASSPMASYNEQFF. This chain links TRBV6-5 with TRBJ2-1; D gene uncertain. This CDR3 spans 14 amino acids. V dropped 5 bases and J dropped 0 bases, with 8 bases sitting between them. Germline V gives CDR1 MNHEY, CDR2 SVGAGI.

The J gene is TRBJ2-1, the V gene TRBV7-9; D uncertain. The V and J ends lost 3 bases and 10 bases respectively, with 7 bases between them. The CDR3 sequence is 11 residues long. Per the germline V gene, CDR1 is SEHNR and CDR2 is FQNEAQ (reference sequence). Here the CDR3 DNA reads TGTGCCAGCAGCTTCCCGAAAGAGCAGTTCTTC. It specifies CASSFPKEQFF.